This T cell receptor beta chain is drawn from a study of memory CD8 T cells in hepatitis C reinfection. Overall study context: HCV reinfection meant a positive HCV RNA test after two negative tests at least 60 days apart.

Germline V gives CDR1 MNHEY, CDR2 SMNVEV (reference sequence). CDR3 length: 16 residues. The V gene end was trimmed by 5 bases and the J gene end by 3 bases; junction bases not matched to a gene: 11. The time point was: peak reinfection, 3 to 8 weeks after reinfection detection. TCR sequencing was done directly ex vivo on sorted cells, without expansion in vitro. People who inject drugs from Montreal's HEPCO study were the donors. TCRdb keeps only in-frame clones here, not all; method: immunoSEQ multiplex PCR. The data hold around 47,000 clones, with roughly 90% observed a single time. The specimen sequenced was naive CD8+ T cells sorted from blood. The J gene is TRBJ2-7, the V gene TRBV27, with 9 nucleotides matching TRBD2. The receptor comes from a man aged 18 to 35 with hepatitis C virus infection. The CDR3 reads CASSPIAGVGIYEQYF. DNA of the CDR3: TGTGCCAGCAGTCCTATAGCGGGAGTAGGGATCTACGAGCAGTACTTC.